Listed below are T cell receptor beta chains from one sample, sequenced in a study of blood T cell repertoires in COVID-19. TCRdb's table, derived via immunoSEQ multiplex PCR, lists solely in-frame clones and lacks some. The sample lists roughly 150,000 clones; about 83% were seen once. The sample was peripheral blood. The receptors shown here come from a woman older than 75 with acute or convalescent COVID-19. Each CDR3 is given with its conserved first and last residue.

v_call cdr3_aa
TRBV30 CAWSPGHLYEQYF
TRBV18 CASSPQGQGYGYTF
TRBV27 CASSRDRMNYGYTF
TRBV6-1 CASSDSAGSAYEQYF
TRBV29-1 CSVEAYRGYSYGYTF
TRBV19 CASRRDRGGQPQHF
TRBV6-1 CASSGGWVQGSLTNYGYTF
TRBV5-4 CASSLAGGRNTEAFF
TRBV28 CASSLTGTGGSSPLHF
TRBV2 CASKAGDGDTQYF
TRBV5-8 CASSTALLSSGNTIYF
TRBV11-3 CASSLLQYSYEQYF
TRBV5-1 CASRSAGTSVTDTQYF
TRBV7-9 CASSSRQGSSYNSPLHF
TRBV7-2 CASSLAGGGPNIQYF
TRBV2 CASSQQGSNQPQHF
TRBV24-1 CATSEPGQANTGELFF
TRBV27 CASSLSGQPLGYTF
TRBV6-6 CASSSGVPLHF
TRBV5-1 CASSWPGQGAPEQFF
TRBV3-1/TRBV3-2 CASRQGALYGYTF
TRBV7-9 CASSLPSGGSYEQYF
TRBV3-1/TRBV3-2 CASSQGRSPEQFF
TRBV2 CASSEALSLHEQYF
TRBV4-1 CASSQPQGATNEKLFF
TRBV2 CASNPLGGGRNTIYF